These 28 T cell receptor beta chains were all obtained from the same sample, sequenced in a study of T cells in Graves' hyperthyroidism and ophthalmopathy. What was amplified from RNA transcripts were TCR beta CDR3 regions. A set of HTBI primers served as the primers for a first-round RT-PCR of the TCR CDR3. Each CDR3 protein is one row after TCRdb ran MiXCR on the multiplex PCR reads. The sample lists around 190,000 distinct CDR3 sequences, about 15% occurring once. The sample was blood. Receptors originate from a woman aged 45-59 years with Graves' hyperthyroidism.

This clonotype showed up many times. The chain employs TRBV7-2 and TRBJ2-1, with D uncertain. The CDR3 loop spans 14 amino acids. Germline CDR1 and CDR2: SGHTA and FQGNSA. V lost 0 bases to trimming and J lost 9 bases, with 12 bases between them. In DNA, the CDR3 is TGTGCCAGCAGCTTAGCGCTGTATAGCAGTGAGCAGTTCTTC. Its translation is CASSLALYSSEQFF. The whole variable domain, filled in from reference TRBV7-2 and TRBJ2-1, reads GAGVSQSPSNKVTEKGKDVELRCDPISGHTALYWYRQSLGQGLEFLIYFQGNSAPDKSGLPSDRFSAERTGGSVSTLTIQRTQQEDSAVYLCASSLALYSSEQFFGPGTRLTVL.

The chain couples TRBV30 to TRBJ1-5, with D possibly TRBD1 on 5 matching bases. The CDR3 sequence is 15 residues long. Germline values: CDR1 GTSNPN, CDR2 SVGIG (reference sequence). V gave up 2 bases and J gave up 5 bases, with 16 bases separating them. The CDR3: CAWSKGPGQYQPQHF. CDR3 in DNA: TGTGCCTGGAGTAAGGGACCCGGGCAGTATCAGCCCCAGCATTTT.

To note about this clonotype: This may be a read error: a much more frequent sequence differs by one nucleotide. The genes are TRBV10-3 and TRBJ2-1; 7 bases map to TRBD1. The J call may be wrong; the DNA end is better matched by TRBJ2-7. Germline V lookup: CDR1 ENHRY, CDR2 SYGVKD. The CDR3 extends over 14 amino acids. CDR3 bases: TGTGCCATCAGTGAGTGGGACAGCTACAATGAGCAGTACTTC. Its protein product is CAISEWDSYNEQYF.

This clonotype was detected many times. The V gene is TRBV6-1, the J gene TRBJ1-2, with D hard to call. Looked up from germline, CDR1 is MNHNS and CDR2 is SASEGT. This CDR3 has 13 amino acids. The ends were cut back, 5 bases at V and 0 bases at J, with 7 bases in the middle. The CDR3 protein is CASSSPTNYGYTF. The CDR3 coding sequence is TGTGCCAGCAGTTCACCTACTAACTATGGCTACACCTTC.

This clonotype was picked up one time. V and J are TRBV28 and TRBJ2-7; 10 bases map to TRBD2. From germline, CDR1 is MDHEN and CDR2 SYDVKM. This CDR3 has 18 residues. V lost 2 bases to trimming and J lost 4 bases; unmatched junction nucleotides: 14. The CDR3 here is CASSLPSSGRSVWYEQYF. In DNA, the CDR3 is TGTGCCAGCAGTTTACCGTCTAGCGGGAGATCTGTGTGGTACGAGCAGTACTTC.

The chain recombines TRBV4-1 with TRBJ2-3; tentative D call: TRBD1 (6 bases). CDR1 MGHRA and CDR2 YSYEKL come from the germline V gene. The V end lost 4 bases, the J end lost 2 bases, and 16 bases lay between the germline ends. CDR3 size: 16 residues. The CDR3 sequence: CASSPGRGGDTDTQYF. For the CDR3, the DNA is TGCGCCAGCAGCCCTGGCAGGGGTGGGGACACAGATACGCAGTATTTT.

This clonotype came up many times. This chain uses TRBV11-2 with TRBJ2-5; no clear D. The CDR3 totals 15 residues. Trimming cost V 7 bases and J 1 base, with 16 bases left between them. The V gene's germline CDR1 is SGHAT and CDR2 FQNNGV. CDR3 protein: CASTPGGPSQETQYF. The CDR3 region has the DNA TGTGCCAGCACCCCGGGCGGCCCCAGCCAAGAGACCCAGTACTTC.

The V and J genes are TRBV28 and TRBJ2-7; D is perhaps TRBD2 (6 bases). The germline V and J ends were trimmed by 5 bases and 4 bases, with 9 bases remaining between them. Germline values: CDR1 MDHEN, CDR2 SYDVKM. This CDR3 has 12 amino acids. CDR3 loop: CASSPGRYEQYF. The CDR3 DNA follows: TGTGCCAGCAGTCCAGGGAGGTACGAGCAGTACTTC.

The gene calls are TRBV3-1 and TRBJ2-5; D may be TRBD1 (6 bases). The CDR3 loop spans 15 amino acids. V lost 0 bases and J lost 4, with 12 bases in between. Per germline, CDR1 LGHDT and CDR2 YNNKEL (reference sequence). CDR3 in DNA: TGTGCCAGCAGCCAAGAACAACAGGGCCGAGAGACCCAGTACTTC. It yields the protein CASSQEQQGRETQYF.

The V call is TRBV30, the J call TRBJ2-7; D may be TRBD1 (6 bases). Germline V CDR1 and CDR2: GTSNPN, SVGIG (reference sequence). Deletions cut 4 bases from V and 2 bases from J, with 18 bases between. The CDR3 has 15 residues. As DNA, the CDR3 is TGTGCCTGGAACTGGCTTGGGGGCAGGGCCTACGAGCAGTACTTC. This codes for CAWNWLGGRAYEQYF. Using reference TRBV30 and TRBJ2-7 for the parts outside the CDR3, the full variable domain is SQTIHQWPATLVQPVGSPLSLECTVEGTSNPNLYWYRQAAGRGLQLLFYSVGIGQISSEVPQNLSASRPQDRQFILSSKKLLLSDSGFYLCAWNWLGGRAYEQYFGPGTRLTVT.

The rearrangement uses TRBV19 and TRBJ1-5, with D uncertain. Deletions cut 4 bases from V and 3 bases from J, with 7 bases between. CDR3 length equals 13 residues. CDR1 is LNHDA and CDR2 is SQIVND in the germline V gene (reference sequence). This chain's CDR3 is CASSTDTNQPQHF. The CDR3 DNA is TGTGCCAGTAGTACTGATACCAATCAGCCCCAGCATTTT.

In the case of this clonotype: Since a much larger clone is just one base distant, this may be a read error. V is TRBV12-3 or TRBV12-4 and J is TRBJ2-5; 10 bases are shared with TRBD1. This CDR3 comprises 15 residues. CDR3 in DNA: TGTGCCACCAGTTATGGGACAGGGGTAGGTGAGACCAAGTACTTC. Its protein is CATSYGTGVGETKYF.

V is TRBV13 and J is TRBJ2-7, with TRBD2 identical over 11 bases. CDR3 length: 16 residues. The ends lost 3 bases at V and 0 bases at J; junction bases unmatched: 4. CDR1 and CDR2 (germline): PRHDT, FYEKMQ (reference sequence). CDR3 residues: CASSLATSGDSYEQYF. The CDR3 nucleotides are TGTGCCAGCAGCTTGGCGACTAGCGGGGACTCCTACGAGCAGTACTTC.

This clonotype appeared a few times. V is TRBV6-1 and J is TRBJ2-7; no reliable D call. Germline assignment: CDR1 MNHNS and CDR2 SASEGT. V dropped 2 bases and J dropped 2 bases, with 10 bases sitting between them. CDR3 length: 14 amino acids. CDR3 loop: CASSEQQGTYEQYF. The CDR3 DNA reads TGTGCCAGCAGTGAACAACAAGGGACCTACGAGCAGTACTTC.

This chain connects TRBV6-1 to TRBJ1-2; no clear D. Germline values: CDR1 MNHNS, CDR2 SASEGT. The CDR3 length is 15 residues. The V end was cut by 8 bases, the J end by 4 bases, with 20 bases between. The CDR3 DNA is TGTGCCAGCGGTGGGGAGGTGACCCACTTCTATGGCTACACCTTC. It is translated as CASGGEVTHFYGYTF.

V usage is TRBV7-3 and J usage is TRBJ2-5, with D possibly being TRBD1 or TRBD2 (7 bases each). The CDR3 runs to 15 residues. Germline V gives CDR1 SGHTA, CDR2 FQGTGA. V dropped 5 bases and J dropped 6 bases, with 19 bases sitting between them. CDR3 residues: CASSKGGGDLKTQYF. The CDR3 coding sequence is TGTGCCAGCAGCAAGGGAGGGGGCGATTTAAAGACCCAGTACTTC.

This clonotype was counted a few times. The chain couples TRBV7-8 to TRBJ2-3; a possible D gene is TRBD1 (6 bases). V lost 5 bases and J 4 bases, leaving 19 bases between the germline ends. The CDR3 is made up of 16 amino acids. The germline V gene has CDR1 SGHVS and CDR2 FQNEAQ. The CDR3 DNA reads as TGTGCCAGCAGCCCCCGAGGGGGACAATTATCAGATACGCAGTATTTT. Translating it yields CASSPRGGQLSDTQYF.

The rearrangement links TRBV19 to TRBJ2-1, with 8 bases fitting TRBD2. The CDR3 is made up of 14 amino acids. Germline trimming cut 5 bases from V and 6 bases from J; bases unmatched to any gene: 6. Germline loops: CDR1 LNHDA, CDR2 SQIVND (reference sequence). In DNA form, the CDR3 reads TGTGCCAGTAGTGCCGGACTAGCACCCAATGAGCAGTTCTTC. It specifies CASSAGLAPNEQFF.

This clonotype was detected once. The gene calls are TRBV27 and TRBJ2-7; TRBD2 is a possible D gene (7 bases). The germline V gene has CDR1 MNHEY and CDR2 SMNVEV (reference sequence). Trimming pared 3 bases from V and 3 bases from J, leaving 12 bases between. This CDR3 is 14 amino acids long. As DNA, the CDR3 is TGTGCCAGCAGTTTTGGGGGGGCCCTCTACGAGCAGTACTTC. Translated: CASSFGGALYEQYF.

V is TRBV20-1 and J is TRBJ2-7, with 9 bases fitting TRBD1. V was pared by 1 base and J by 2 bases, with 12 bases of the junction left unmatched. This CDR3 has 17 residues. Germline V gene sequence: CDR1 DFQATT, CDR2 SNEGSKA (reference sequence). The CDR3 sequence is CSARGPPERDRAYEQYF. CDR3 nucleotides: TGCAGTGCTAGAGGTCCCCCTGAGCGGGACAGGGCCTACGAGCAGTACTTC.

Concerning this clonotype: This may be a read error: a much more frequent sequence differs by one nucleotide. The chain recombines TRBV4-1 with TRBJ2-7, with 8 bases identical to TRBD2. There are 15 residues in the CDR3. J was trimmed by 7 bases and V by 0 bases; bases with no gene match: 8. Germline loops: CDR1 MGHRA, CDR2 YSYEKL. The CDR3 nucleotides read TGCGCCAGCAGCCAAGATCCGGGAGGGTCGCGTGAGCAGTACTTC. This codes for CASSQDPGGSREQYF.

This clonotype was seen only a few times. The chain carries TRBV20-1 and TRBJ2-3; tentatively, D is TRBD1 (5 bases). CDR3 length: 16 amino acids. Germline V lookup: CDR1 DFQATT, CDR2 SNEGSKA (reference sequence). Trimming shortened V by 3 bases and J by 1 base, and 17 bases separated the two germline ends. The CDR3 is CSASITLGQGTDTQYF. The CDR3 DNA sequence: TGCAGTGCTAGTATCACGCTGGGGCAGGGCACAGATACGCAGTATTTT.

This clonotype was seen ten or more times. The chain links TRBV28 to TRBJ2-5; no clear D gene. Trimming cost V 6 bases and J 4 bases, with 9 bases left between them. The CDR3 spans 12 residues. The germline CDR1 and CDR2 sequences are MDHEN and SYDVKM. The CDR3 DNA sequence: TGTGCCAGCAGCCGTCGCCGAGAGACCCAGTACTTC. It translates to CASSRRRETQYF.

The chain combines TRBV30 with TRBJ1-2; unclear D gene. CDR3 size: 12 residues. Germline CDR1 reads GTSNPN; CDR2 reads SVGIG (reference sequence). Trimming removed 4 bases from V and 8 bases from J, with 14 bases in between. CDR3 nucleotide sequence: TGTGCCTGGAACCCACGACCGGGCGGCTACACCTTC. Its translation is CAWNPRPGGYTF.

This rearrangement joins TRBV3-1 to TRBJ1-5; weak D call: TRBD1 (5 bases). CDR3 size: 13 residues. Trimming cost V 2 bases and J 6 bases, with 8 bases left between them. Per the germline V gene, CDR1 is LGHDT and CDR2 is YNNKEL (reference sequence). The chain's CDR3 is CASSQQGFQPQHF. In nucleotides, the CDR3 is TGTGCCAGCAGCCAACAGGGTTTTCAGCCCCAGCATTTT.

The chain links TRBV7-9 to TRBJ2-7; D not certain. The CDR3 consists of 14 residues. The ends were cut back, 5 bases at V and 0 bases at J, with 11 bases in the middle. The germline CDR1 and CDR2 sequences are SEHNR and FQNEAQ (reference sequence). CDR3 region: CASSPRNSSYEQYF. DNA for the CDR3: TGTGCCAGCAGCCCCCGGAATAGCTCCTACGAGCAGTACTTC.

This clonotype was found many times. V is TRBV20-1 and J is TRBJ1-5; 9 positions agree with TRBD1. Germline CDR1 reads DFQATT; CDR2 reads SNEGSKA (reference sequence). This CDR3 comprises 18 residues. The V and J ends lost 5 bases and 2 bases, in that order; junction bases with no gene match: 16. The CDR3 reads CSAASGQGVSEGNQPQHF. The CDR3 coding sequence is TGCAGTGCTGCCTCGGGACAGGGTGTTTCAGAGGGCAATCAGCCCCAGCATTTT.

The chain joins TRBV12-3 or TRBV12-4 to TRBJ1-1, with TRBD1 matching over 9 bases. J was trimmed by 10 bases and V by 5 bases; bases with no gene match: 8. This CDR3 contains 13 residues. The DNA of the CDR3 is TGTGCCAGCAGTCCCGGGGGACAGGGTACAGCTTTCTTT. Translation gives CASSPGGQGTAFF.